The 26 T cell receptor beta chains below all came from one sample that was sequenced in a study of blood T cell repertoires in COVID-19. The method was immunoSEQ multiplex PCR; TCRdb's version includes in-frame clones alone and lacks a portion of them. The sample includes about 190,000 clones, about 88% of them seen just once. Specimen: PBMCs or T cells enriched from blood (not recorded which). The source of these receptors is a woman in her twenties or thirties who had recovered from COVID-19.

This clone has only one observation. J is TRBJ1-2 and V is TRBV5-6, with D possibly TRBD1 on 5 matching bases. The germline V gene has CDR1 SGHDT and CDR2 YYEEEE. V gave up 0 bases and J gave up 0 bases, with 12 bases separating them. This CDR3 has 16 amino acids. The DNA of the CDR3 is TGTGCCAGCAGCTTGGTGGGGCAGGCAGCTAACTATGGCTACACCTTC. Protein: CASSLVGQAANYGYTF.

CDR3 amino acids: CSVDGGAYYEQYV. The CDR3 coding sequence is TGCAGCGTTGATGGTGGGGCCTACTACGAGCAGTACGTC. The gene calls are TRBV29-1 and TRBJ2-7; D perhaps matches TRBD1 (5 bases). V was pared by 3 bases and J by 3 bases, with 12 bases between. The CDR3 loop spans 13 amino acids. CDR1 is SQVTM, CDR2 ANQGSEA, per germline.

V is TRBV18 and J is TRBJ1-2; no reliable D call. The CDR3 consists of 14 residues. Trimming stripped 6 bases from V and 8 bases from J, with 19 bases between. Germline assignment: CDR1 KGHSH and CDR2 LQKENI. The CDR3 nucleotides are TGTGCCAGCTCGACGGAGCGGCAGATGGGCGGCTACACCTTC. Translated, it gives CASSTERQMGGYTF.

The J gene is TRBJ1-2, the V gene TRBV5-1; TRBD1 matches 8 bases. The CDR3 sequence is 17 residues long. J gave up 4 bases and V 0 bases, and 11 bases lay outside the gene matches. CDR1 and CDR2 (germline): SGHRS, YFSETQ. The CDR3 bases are TGCGCCAGCAGCTTGGCCCCCTCCGGACAGGGTGGCTATGGCTACACCTTC. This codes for CASSLAPSGQGGYGYTF.

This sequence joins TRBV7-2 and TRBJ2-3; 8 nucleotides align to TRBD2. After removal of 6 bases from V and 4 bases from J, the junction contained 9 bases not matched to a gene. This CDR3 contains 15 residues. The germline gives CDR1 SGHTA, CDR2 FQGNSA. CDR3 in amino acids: CASRFGLALSDTQYF. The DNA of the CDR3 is TGTGCCAGCAGGTTCGGACTAGCCTTATCAGATACGCAGTATTTT.

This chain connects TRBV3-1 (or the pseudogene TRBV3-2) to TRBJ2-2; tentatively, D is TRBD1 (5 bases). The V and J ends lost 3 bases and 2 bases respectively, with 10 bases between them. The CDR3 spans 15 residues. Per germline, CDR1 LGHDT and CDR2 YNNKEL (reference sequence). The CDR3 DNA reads TGTGCCAGCAGCCATTCCGACAGCAACACCGGGGAGCTGTTTTTT. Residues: CASSHSDSNTGELFF.

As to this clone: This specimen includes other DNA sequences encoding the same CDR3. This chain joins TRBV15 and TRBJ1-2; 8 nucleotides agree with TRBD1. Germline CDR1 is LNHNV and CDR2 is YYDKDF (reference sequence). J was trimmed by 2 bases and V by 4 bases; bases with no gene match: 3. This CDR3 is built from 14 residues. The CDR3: CATSTRTGNYGYTF. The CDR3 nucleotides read TGTGCCACCAGCACCAGGACAGGGAACTATGGCTACACCTTC.

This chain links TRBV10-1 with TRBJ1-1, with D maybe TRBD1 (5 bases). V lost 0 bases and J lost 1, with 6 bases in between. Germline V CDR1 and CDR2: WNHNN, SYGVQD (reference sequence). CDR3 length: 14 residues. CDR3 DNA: TGCGCCAGCAGTGAGTCGACAGCGAACACTGAAGCTTTCTTT. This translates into CASSESTANTEAFF.

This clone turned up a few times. As DNA, the CDR3 is TGTGCCATCAGTGAACAGGGCAATCAGCCCCAGCATTTT. Protein: CAISEQGNQPQHF. The V gene is TRBV10-3, the J gene TRBJ1-5; perhaps TRBD1 as D (5 bases). V shed 3 bases and J shed 2 bases, with 5 bases lying between them. The CDR3 has 13 amino acids. CDR1 is ENHRY and CDR2 is SYGVKD in the germline V gene.

CDR3 loop: CASSSDLAGESSTQYF. Written as DNA, the CDR3 is TGTGCCAGCAGCTCCGACCTAGCGGGGGAGTCAAGTACGCAGTATTTT. The chain has TRBV7-6 and TRBJ2-3; 10 bases fit TRBD2. This CDR3 spans 16 amino acids. The germline V gene has CDR1 SGHVS and CDR2 FNYEAQ. Losses at the gene ends were 4 bases for V and 8 bases for J; bases not matched to a gene: 12.

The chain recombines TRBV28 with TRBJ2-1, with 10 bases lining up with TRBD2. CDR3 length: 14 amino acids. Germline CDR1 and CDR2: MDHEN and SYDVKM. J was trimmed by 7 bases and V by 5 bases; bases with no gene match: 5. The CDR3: CASSPSGRGNEQFF. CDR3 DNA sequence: TGTGCCAGCAGTCCGAGCGGGAGGGGTAATGAGCAGTTCTTC.

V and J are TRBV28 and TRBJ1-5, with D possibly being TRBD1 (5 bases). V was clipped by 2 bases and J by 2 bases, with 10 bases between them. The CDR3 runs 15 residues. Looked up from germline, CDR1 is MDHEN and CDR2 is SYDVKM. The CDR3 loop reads CASSLMGGGNQPQHF. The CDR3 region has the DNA TGTGCCAGCAGTTTAATGGGAGGGGGCAATCAGCCCCAGCATTTT.

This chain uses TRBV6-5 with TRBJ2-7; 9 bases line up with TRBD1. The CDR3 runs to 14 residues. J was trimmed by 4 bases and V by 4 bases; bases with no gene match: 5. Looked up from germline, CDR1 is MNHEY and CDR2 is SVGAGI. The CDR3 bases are TGTGCCAGCAGTTCCGGGACAGGGAAATACGAGCAGTACGTC. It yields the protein CASSSGTGKYEQYV.

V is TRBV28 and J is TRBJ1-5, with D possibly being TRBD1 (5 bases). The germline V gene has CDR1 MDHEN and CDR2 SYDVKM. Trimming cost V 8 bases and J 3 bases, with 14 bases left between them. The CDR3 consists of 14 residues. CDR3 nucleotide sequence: TGTGCCAGCGTATACAGAGGACACAATCAGCCCCAGCATTTT. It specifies CASVYRGHNQPQHF.

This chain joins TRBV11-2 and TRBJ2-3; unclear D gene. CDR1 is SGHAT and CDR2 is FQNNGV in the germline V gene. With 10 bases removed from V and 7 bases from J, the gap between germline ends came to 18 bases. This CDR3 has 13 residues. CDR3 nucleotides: TGTGCCACCACGGGTCCTGACGCAAATACGCAGTATTTT. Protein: CATTGPDANTQYF.

In DNA form, the CDR3 reads TGTGCCAGCACCCTAAGTCACAGGGGCCAGAGCTCCTACGAGCAGTACTTC. Translation: CASTLSHRGQSSYEQYF. The rearrangement uses TRBV28 and TRBJ2-7; the match to TRBD1 covers 7 bases. This CDR3 is 17 amino acids long. Trimming took 7 bases from V and 0 from J; bases not matched to a gene: 15. Germline-derived CDR1 and CDR2 are MDHEN and SYDVKM.

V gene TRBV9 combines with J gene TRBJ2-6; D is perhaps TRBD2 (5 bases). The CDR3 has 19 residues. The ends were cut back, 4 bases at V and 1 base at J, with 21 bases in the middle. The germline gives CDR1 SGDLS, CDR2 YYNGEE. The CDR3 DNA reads TGTGCCAGCAGCTTACCACTGGACTTCAGTAAGTCTGGGGCCAACGTCCTGACTTTC. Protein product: CASSLPLDFSKSGANVLTF. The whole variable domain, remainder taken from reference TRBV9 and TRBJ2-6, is DSGVTQTPKHLITATGQRVTLRCSPRSGDLSVYWYQQSLDQGLQFLIQYYNGEERAKGNILERFSAQQFPDLHSELNLSSLELGDSALYFCASSLPLDFSKSGANVLTFGAGSRLTVL.

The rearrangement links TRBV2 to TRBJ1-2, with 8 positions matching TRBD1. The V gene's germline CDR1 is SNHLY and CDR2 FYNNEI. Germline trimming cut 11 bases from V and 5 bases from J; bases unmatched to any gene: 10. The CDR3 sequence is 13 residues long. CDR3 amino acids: CARLDRVVYGYTF. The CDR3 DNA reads TGTGCCCGTCTGGACAGGGTTGTATATGGCTACACCTTC.

The CDR3: CASRRWVETGGGYTF. The CDR3 DNA follows: TGTGCCAGCAGACGATGGGTTGAGACAGGGGGTGGCTACACCTTC. The chain combines TRBV6-5 with TRBJ1-2; TRBD1 aligns across 9 bases. This CDR3 contains 15 residues. CDR1 and CDR2 from the germline V gene are MNHEY and SVGAGI. The ends lost 6 bases at V and 7 bases at J; junction bases unmatched: 12.

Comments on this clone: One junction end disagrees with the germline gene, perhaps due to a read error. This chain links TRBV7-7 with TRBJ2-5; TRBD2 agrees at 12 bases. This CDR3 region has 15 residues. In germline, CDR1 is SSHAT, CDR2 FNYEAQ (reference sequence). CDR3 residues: CASRRLAGGRETQYF. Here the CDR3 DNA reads TGTGCTAGCAGACGGCTAGCGGGAGGGCGGGAGACCCAGTACTTC.

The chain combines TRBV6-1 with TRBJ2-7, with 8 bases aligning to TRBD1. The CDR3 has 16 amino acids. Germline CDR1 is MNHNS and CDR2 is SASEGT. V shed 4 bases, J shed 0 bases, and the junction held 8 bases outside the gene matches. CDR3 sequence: CASSAMGQESSYEQYV. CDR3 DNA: TGTGCCAGCAGTGCAATGGGACAGGAGAGCTCCTACGAGCAGTACGTC.

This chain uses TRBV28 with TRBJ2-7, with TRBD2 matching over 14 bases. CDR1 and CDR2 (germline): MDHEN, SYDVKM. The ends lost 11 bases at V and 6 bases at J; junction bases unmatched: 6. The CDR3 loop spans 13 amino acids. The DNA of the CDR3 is TGTGCCGGGGGGACTAGCGGGAGAGGCGAGCAGTACTTC. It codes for CAGGTSGRGEQYF.

CDR3 bases: TGTGCCAGTAGTATGAGGGCCCAAGTTGGGAACACTGAAGCTTTCTTT. The encoded protein is CASSMRAQVGNTEAFF. The J gene is TRBJ1-1, the V gene TRBV19; no clear D gene. The V end lost 3 bases, the J end lost 1 base, and 15 bases lay between the germline ends. The germline CDR1 and CDR2 sequences are LNHDA and SQIVND (reference sequence). This CDR3 contains 16 residues.

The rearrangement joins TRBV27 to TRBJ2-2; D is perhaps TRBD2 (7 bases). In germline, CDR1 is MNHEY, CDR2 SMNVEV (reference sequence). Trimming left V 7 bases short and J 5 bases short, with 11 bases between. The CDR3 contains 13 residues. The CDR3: CASTGGLTGELFF. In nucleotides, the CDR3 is TGTGCCAGCACCGGGGGGCTAACCGGGGAGCTGTTTTTT.

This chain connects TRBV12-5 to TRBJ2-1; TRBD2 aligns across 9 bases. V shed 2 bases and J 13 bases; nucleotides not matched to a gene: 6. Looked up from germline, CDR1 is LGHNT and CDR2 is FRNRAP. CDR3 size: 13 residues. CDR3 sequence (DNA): TGTGCTAGTGGTTTGTGGCTAGCGGGAAGTCAGTTCTTC. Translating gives CASGLWLAGSQFF.

CDR3 in DNA: TGCAGCGTTGTCAAGGGGGATACGCAGTATTTT. Its protein is CSVVKGDTQYF. The chain has TRBV29-1 and TRBJ2-3; weak D call: TRBD1 (5 bases). Germline CDR1 is SQVTM and CDR2 is ANQGSEA. Trimming removed 4 bases at V and 6 bases at J, with 8 bases between. The CDR3 contains 11 residues.